Shown below are 18 T cell receptor beta chains from a single sample sequenced in a study of tumour-infiltrating T cells in Burkitt lymphoma. Profiling relied on immunoSEQ multiplex PCR, and the TCRdb table lists in-frame clones only, not all of them. The repertoire includes 11,000 to 15,000 clones, 85% of them detected once, and 1.1% to 1.5% sits in the top ten. The sample comprised tumor tissue. These receptors all come from a human donor with diffuse large B-cell lymphoma.

This clone has more than one count but fewer than ten. The V and J genes are TRBV10-1 and TRBJ2-5; the D gene could be TRBD1 or TRBD2 (5 bases each). The CDR3 length is 16 residues. V lost 0 bases to trimming and J lost 1 base, with 12 bases between them. CDR1 is WNHNN and CDR2 is SYGVQD in the germline V gene (reference sequence). CDR3 residues: CASSESWDLSQETQYF. The CDR3 nucleotides are TGCGCCAGCAGTGAGTCGTGGGACCTTTCCCAAGAGACCCAGTACTTC.

The CDR3 DNA sequence: TGTGCCAGCAGCTTCTTCGGGGGGACTGCTTACAATGAGCAGTTCTTC. Its protein is CASSFFGGTAYNEQFF. The chain uses TRBV7-6 and TRBJ2-1; 7 bases are shared with TRBD2. The CDR3 consists of 16 residues. CDR1 is SGHVS, CDR2 FNYEAQ, per germline. The junction had 9 bases not matched to a gene; V was cut back by 3 bases and J by 4 bases.

The chain carries TRBV19 and TRBJ1-1; 9 nucleotides line up with TRBD1. The germline V gene has CDR1 LNHDA and CDR2 SQIVND (reference sequence). V lost 6 bases and J lost 0; bases outside the gene matches: 5. This CDR3 contains 15 residues. CDR3 nucleotide sequence: TGTGCCAGTAGGATGACAGGGGGAGTGAACACTGAAGCTTTCTTT. Translation gives CASRMTGGVNTEAFF.

The chain uses TRBV25-1 and TRBJ1-6, with D maybe TRBD1 (5 bases). Trimming removed 5 bases at V and 7 bases at J, with 15 bases between. The CDR3 contains 15 residues. In germline, CDR1 is MGHDK, CDR2 SYGVNS. As DNA, the CDR3 is TGTGCCAGCAGTAAGGGCCCTTGGGACAATTCACCCCTCCACTTT. This sequence encodes CASSKGPWDNSPLHF.

The chain has TRBV10-1 and TRBJ2-7; 7 bases match TRBD1. J gave up 3 bases and V 8 bases, and 1 base lay outside the gene matches. The CDR3 length is 11 residues. The germline V gene encodes CDR1 WNHNN and CDR2 SYGVQD (reference sequence). CDR3 DNA sequence: TGCGCCAGCGGGGACAGCTACGAGCAGTACTTC. Protein: CASGDSYEQYF.

This chain connects TRBV5-6 to TRBJ2-7; 7 nucleotides agree with TRBD1. This CDR3 is 13 amino acids long. The germline gives CDR1 SGHDT, CDR2 YYEEEE. Unmatched junction bases numbered 5, after V lost 3 bases and J lost 5 bases. The chain's CDR3 is CASSSRQGNEQYF. As DNA, the CDR3 is TGTGCCAGCAGCTCAAGACAGGGCAACGAGCAGTACTTC.

The chain is built from TRBV5-5 and TRBJ1-2; the D gene is possibly TRBD1 (5 bases). CDR1 is SGHKS and CDR2 is YYEKEE in the germline V gene (reference sequence). The ends were cut back, 6 bases at V and 3 bases at J, with 18 bases in the middle. The length of the CDR3 is 15 residues. CDR3 residues: CASTVFGGDDYGYTF. DNA of the CDR3: TGTGCCAGCACCGTTTTCGGCGGGGACGACTATGGCTACACCTTC.

The chain combines TRBV27 with TRBJ2-1, with no clear D. Trimming stripped 3 bases from V and 3 bases from J, with 6 bases between. CDR3 length: 13 amino acids. Looked up from germline, CDR1 is MNHEY and CDR2 is SMNVEV (reference sequence). The CDR3 sequence: CASSLGIYNEQFF. The CDR3 region has the DNA TGTGCCAGCAGTTTGGGCATCTACAATGAGCAGTTCTTC.

This chain links TRBV19 with TRBJ2-7, with 8 nucleotides matching TRBD1. Germline loops: CDR1 LNHDA, CDR2 SQIVND (reference sequence). The V gene end was trimmed by 7 bases and the J gene end by 3 bases; junction bases not matched to a gene: 8. The CDR3 has 14 amino acids. The CDR3: CASTSSDRGYEQYF. The CDR3 DNA sequence: TGTGCCAGTACCTCATCCGACAGGGGCTACGAGCAGTACTTC.

This chain uses TRBV7-2 with TRBJ1-5; a weak D match, TRBD1 (6 bases). This CDR3 comprises 16 residues. Germline lookup yields CDR1 SGHTA and CDR2 FQGNSA. Between the trimmed V and J ends, which lost 5 bases and 2 bases, there was a span of 16 bases. CDR3 in DNA: TGTGCCAGCAGCGCCTCGACAGGCCAGGGCAATCAGCCCCAGCATTTT. Its protein is CASSASTGQGNQPQHF.

The rearrangement links TRBV21-1 to TRBJ2-7; the table names TRBD1, a call not compared with the DNA. TRBV21-1 is classified as a pseudogene. The CDR3 spans 12 residues. CDR3 in DNA: TGTGCCAGCGACAGCAACTCCTACGAGCAGTACTTC. It translates to CASDSNSYEQYF.

This clone was detected a few times. The chain links TRBV10-3 to TRBJ1-5, with 7 bases that match TRBD1. With 3 bases clipped from V and 11 bases from J, the junction kept 4 bases outside the gene matches. This CDR3 has 12 residues. Germline V gene sequence: CDR1 ENHRY, CDR2 SYGVKD. The CDR3 region is CAISDRGLAQHF. The CDR3 DNA follows: TGTGCCATCAGTGACAGGGGGTTGGCCCAGCATTTT.

The genes are TRBV7-9 and TRBJ2-5; D unresolved. This CDR3 has 11 amino acids. The V and J ends lost 6 bases and 1 base respectively, with 3 bases between them. Per germline, CDR1 SEHNR and CDR2 FQNEAQ (reference sequence). In DNA, the CDR3 is TGTGCCAGCAGTCCCCAAGAGACCCAGTACTTC. The encoded protein is CASSPQETQYF.

The chain uses TRBV6-5 and TRBJ1-1, with D hard to call. The germline V gene has CDR1 MNHEY and CDR2 SVGAGI. The CDR3 covers 11 residues. V was cut by 8 bases and J by 5 bases, with 9 bases left in between. CDR3 nucleotide sequence: TGTGCCAGCGGAATAGGGACTGAAGCTTTCTTT. Translating it yields CASGIGTEAFF.

V is TRBV6-1 and J is TRBJ2-1, with a weak D call TRBD1 (5 bases). CDR1 and CDR2 from the germline V gene are MNHNS and SASEGT. V was clipped by 1 base and J by 4 bases, with 14 bases between them. This CDR3 spans 16 amino acids. This chain's CDR3 is CASSEEPGFPYNEQFF. The CDR3 DNA reads TGTGCCAGCAGTGAAGAACCAGGGTTCCCTTACAATGAGCAGTTCTTC.

V gene TRBV27 combines with J gene TRBJ1-5; D call uncertain. This CDR3 contains 14 residues. Germline V gives CDR1 MNHEY, CDR2 SMNVEV (reference sequence). Trimming took 5 bases from V and 3 from J, leaving 11 bases between them. CDR3 DNA: TGTGCCAGCAGTCTCAAGGCCCTCAATCAGCCCCAGCATTTT. Its protein is CASSLKALNQPQHF.

As to this clone: At one end, the junction sequence differs from germline, possibly due to a read error. The chain couples TRBV6-1 to TRBJ1-1, with D uncertain. CDR1 is MNHNS, CDR2 SASEGT, per germline. The CDR3 is 15 amino acids. The CDR3: CASTYSTLAGTEAFF. The CDR3 region has the DNA TGTGCTAGCACCTACTCGACCCTCGCGGGAACTGAAGCTTTCTTT.

This chain links TRBV5-5 with TRBJ2-1; possibly TRBD2 for D (5 bases). The germline V and J ends were trimmed by 0 bases and 7 bases, with 11 bases remaining between them. This CDR3 has 14 residues. Germline lookup yields CDR1 SGHKS and CDR2 YYEKEE (reference sequence). The DNA of the CDR3 is TGTGCCAGCAGCTTGGGTCTAGCTGGAAATGAGCAGTTCTTC. Its translation is CASSLGLAGNEQFF.